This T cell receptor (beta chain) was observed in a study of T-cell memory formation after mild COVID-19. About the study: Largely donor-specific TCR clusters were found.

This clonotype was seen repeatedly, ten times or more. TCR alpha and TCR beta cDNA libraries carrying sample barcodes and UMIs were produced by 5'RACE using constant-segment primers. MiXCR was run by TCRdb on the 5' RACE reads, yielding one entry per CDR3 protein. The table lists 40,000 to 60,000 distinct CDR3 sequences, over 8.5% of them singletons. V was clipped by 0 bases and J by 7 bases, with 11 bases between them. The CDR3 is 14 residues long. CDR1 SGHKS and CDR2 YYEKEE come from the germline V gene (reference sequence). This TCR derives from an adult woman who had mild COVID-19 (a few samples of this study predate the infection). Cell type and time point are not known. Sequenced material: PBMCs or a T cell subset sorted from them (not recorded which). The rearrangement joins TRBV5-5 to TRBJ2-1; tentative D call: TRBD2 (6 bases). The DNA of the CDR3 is TGTGCCAGCAGCTTGGCCACTAGCAGTAATGAGCAGTTCTTC. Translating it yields CASSLATSSNEQFF.